This paragraph reports one T cell receptor beta chain. Libraries were prepared by immunoSEQ multiplex PCR; TCRdb keeps only in-frame clonotypes and omits some of them. The sample includes fewer than 300,000 clones, roughly 80% of them seen just once. This CDR3 region has 17 residues. Participants reported their clinical history, and cohort assignment relied on those reports. This sample was taken from a study of blood T cell repertoires in COVID-19. The gene calls are TRBV12-2 and TRBJ2-7; the table's D call, TRBD2, has no DNA check behind it. TRBV12-2 is flagged as a pseudogene. Sequenced input: PBMCs or T cells enriched from blood (not recorded which). The source of this sequence is a man aged 35 to 55 who had been exposed to COVID-19. This chain's CDR3 is CASRLADGIQRFYEQYF. The CDR3 coding sequence is TGTGCAAGTCGCTTAGCCGACGGGATCCAGCGATTCTACGAGCAGTACTTC.